Listed below are T cell receptor beta chains from one sample, sequenced in a study of control samples from healthy donors and cancer patients. Repertoires were generated with immunoSEQ multiplex PCR, while TCRdb's copy carries only in-frame clones and drops some. This table has about 110,000 clones, 88% appearing once. The specimen sequenced was PBMCs. The receptors come from a woman in her sixties with lung cancer. CDR3s include the opening cysteine and the closing phenylalanine or tryptophan. Each record gives: V gene, J gene, CDR3 protein.

TRBV18	TRBJ2-2	CASSPLSENTGELFF
TRBV6-6	TRBJ2-2	CASSYWGANTGELFF
TRBV19	TRBJ2-7	CASTDRRAEQYF
TRBV6-6	TRBJ1-1	CASSYLNTEAFF
TRBV6-1	TRBJ2-7	CASSLTGDYSYEQYF
TRBV9	TRBJ1-1	CASSVDPGLNTEAFF
TRBV19	TRBJ1-4	CASRTGGTNEKLFF
TRBV23-1	TRBJ2-3	CASLRADTQYF
TRBV5-8	TRBJ2-7	CASSSLPGSSYEQYF
TRBV10-3	TRBJ1-3	CAISGGDSSGNTIYF
TRBV19	TRBJ1-5	CASSETGDQPQHF
TRBV18	TRBJ1-6	CASSPPTGKLGSPLHF
TRBV7-9	TRBJ1-4	CASSLPGAEEKLFF
TRBV12-5	TRBJ1-1	CASGFGQTNTEAFF
TRBV30	TRBJ2-1	CAWRGFGNEQFF
TRBV30	TRBJ1-1	CAWSPQGGKAFF
TRBV2	TRBJ2-1	CASSPGTPPNEQFF
TRBV2	TRBJ2-7	CASSAQGQSYEQYF
TRBV19	TRBJ1-5	CASSIGPGVDNQPQHF
TRBV18	TRBJ1-1	CASSPLRDILKNTEAFF
TRBV28	TRBJ1-2	CASSPHLEQARGGYTF
TRBV7-2	TRBJ2-7	CASSTFPLGAISQYF
TRBV5-1	TRBJ1-2	CASSIDSSYGYTF
TRBV10-3	TRBJ2-3	CAIRTYTDTQYF
TRBV6-5	TRBJ1-5	CASRDDRGSNQPQHF
TRBV15	TRBJ2-7	CATSRDPFSYEQYF
TRBV20-1	TRBJ1-5	CSASRGGRGYSNQPQHF
TRBV6-5	TRBJ1-1	CASSLPRVDTEAFF
TRBV5-1	TRBJ2-3	CASSLVGGTFTDTQYF